A single sample is the source of the 26 T cell receptor beta chains below, sequenced in a study of tumor-infiltrating lymphocytes in primary liver carcinoma. Between about 20 and 30 mg of unsorted bulk tissue served as the source from which RNA and DNA were co-extracted. TCR beta cDNA was made from around 460 ng total RNA with a constant-region primer. Sequencing libraries for TCR beta derived from three nested multiplex PCR rounds that used slightly modified ARM-PCR. PCR rounds one and two used TRBV1-TRBV30 forward primers with a C-beta reverse primer for around 9 cycles each. TCRdb re-derived calls from the multiplex PCR reads in MiXCR, one entry per CDR3 protein. This sample has tens of thousands of distinct CDR3 sequences, with roughly 75% found just once. Material: tumor-adjacent normal liver tissue. The receptors here all came from a woman aged 25-40 years with primary liver carcinoma and hepatitis B virus infection.

This chain joins TRBV11-2 and TRBJ2-3, with TRBD2 as a possible D gene (6 bases). Deletions cut 5 bases from V and 0 bases from J, with 15 bases between. CDR1 SGHAT and CDR2 FQNNGV come from the germline V gene. CDR3 length: 16 amino acids. CDR3 residues: CASSPREAQSTDTQYF. In DNA, the CDR3 is TGTGCCAGCAGCCCGAGGGAGGCGCAGAGCACAGATACGCAGTATTTT.

This clonotype was counted at least ten times. This sequence joins TRBV2 and TRBJ1-1; D remains unclear. CDR3 length: 14 residues. Germline V CDR1 and CDR2: SNHLY, FYNNEI. The V end lost 10 bases, the J end lost 2 bases, and 17 bases lay between the germline ends. CDR3 region: CATLTPGLNTEAFF. In DNA form, the CDR3 reads TGTGCCACCCTTACTCCAGGCCTAAACACTGAAGCTTTCTTT.

The chain couples TRBV6-5 to TRBJ1-3; D remains ambiguous. CDR1 and CDR2 (germline): MNHEY, SVGAGI. The CDR3 consists of 13 residues. The V and J ends lost 6 bases and 1 base respectively, with 7 bases between them. In nucleotides, the CDR3 is TGTGCCAGCAGGTGGAATTCTGGAAACACCATATATTTT. It translates to CASRWNSGNTIYF.

The chain carries TRBV12-3 or TRBV12-4 and TRBJ1-5, with D perhaps matching TRBD1 (5 bases). The V and J ends lost 6 bases and 16 bases respectively, with 22 bases between them. This CDR3 spans 13 amino acids. Written as DNA, the CDR3 is TGTGCCAGCAGGAAACAGGCCAATCAGCCCTATCATTTT. Translated: CASRKQANQPYHF.

This clonotype showed up just a few times. This may stem from a read error, because a much larger clone lies one nucleotide away. The CDR3 DNA reads TGTGTCACCGCCCTAGACGCGGTCGGGGAGCAGTTCTTC. It is translated as CVTALDAVGEQFF. This chain joins TRBV6-4 and TRBJ2-1; D unclear. This CDR3 comprises 13 residues. Germline loops: CDR1 MRHNA, CDR2 SNTAGT.

Turning to this clonotype: Compared with germline, one end of the junction differs, possibly owing to a read error. V gene TRBV14 combines with J gene TRBJ2-7; D might be TRBD2 (6 bases). The germline V gene has CDR1 SGHDN and CDR2 FVKESK. This CDR3 spans 15 amino acids. CDR3 nucleotides: TGCGTCAGCAGCCAAAGACTTTCCGGGACTTCCGAGCAGTACTTC. It is translated as CVSSQRLSGTSEQYF. The entire variable domain, with the rest obtained from reference TRBV14 and TRBJ2-7, is as follows: EAGVTQFPSHSVIEKGQTVTLRCDPISGHDNLYWYRRVMGKEIKFLLHFVKESKQDESGMPNNRFLAERTGGTYSTLKVQPAELEDSGVYFCVSSQRLSGTSEQYFGPGTRLTVT.

The chain couples TRBV6-5 to TRBJ1-6, with D hard to call. CDR3 size: 15 residues. CDR1 and CDR2 from the germline V gene are MNHEY and SVGAGI. The CDR3 here is CDSSERSAPLSPLHF. CDR3 bases: TGTGACAGTAGTGAAAGGAGTGCCCCCCTTTCACCCCTCCACTTT.

Worth noting for this clonotype: Mismatch with germline at one junction end may stem from a read error. The J gene is TRBJ2-5, the V gene TRBV6-2 or TRBV6-3; D remains ambiguous. The V gene's germline CDR1 is MNHEY and CDR2 SVGEGT. The CDR3 spans 15 residues. CDR3 nucleotides: TGTGCAAGCAGTTACAAACACAGTGGACAAGAGACCCAGTACTTC. Translating it yields CASSYKHSGQETQYF.

To note about this clonotype: Germline is not matched at one junction end, which may reflect a read error. The CDR3 DNA is TGTGCCAGCAGCTTCCGGCTGAACACTAAAGCTTTCTTT. As protein: CASSFRLNTKAFF. The V gene is TRBV11-1, the J gene TRBJ1-1; D call uncertain. This CDR3 is built from 13 residues. Per germline, CDR1 SGHAT and CDR2 FQDESV (reference sequence).

In regard to this clonotype: A read error may produce the germline difference seen at one junction end. The gene calls are TRBV4-3 and TRBJ1-2, with D unresolved. CDR1 and CDR2 from the germline V gene are LGHNA and YSLEER. CDR3 size: 14 residues. The CDR3 DNA sequence: TGCGCCAGCAACGCTGAGTTGGGGATCTATGACTACACCTTC. Translating it yields CASNAELGIYDYTF.

Remarks on this clonotype: Compared with germline, one end of the junction differs, possibly owing to a read error. The rearrangement joins TRBV10-3 to TRBJ2-2; D perhaps matches TRBD2 (6 bases). The CDR3 consists of 18 residues. Germline CDR1 reads ENHRY; CDR2 reads SYGVKD. The CDR3 nucleotides read TGTGCCATCTCAAGTGCGGAGGGGTGGCAGCGGAACAACGGGGAGCTGTTTTTC. This gives the protein CAISSAEGWQRNNGELFF.

There are many counts of this clonotype. The genes are TRBV4-1 and TRBJ2-2; D is possibly TRBD1 (6 bases). The germline V and J ends were trimmed by 4 bases and 5 bases, with 14 bases remaining between them. CDR3 size: 15 residues. The germline gives CDR1 MGHRA, CDR2 YSYEKL. The CDR3 protein is CASSRTRGSTGELFF. The CDR3 DNA follows: TGCGCCAGCAGCCGTACGAGGGGGAGTACCGGGGAGCTGTTTTTT.

Concerning this clonotype itself: An end of the junction differs from the germline gene, which may be a read error. The chain is built from TRBV12-3 or TRBV12-4 and TRBJ1-6; D is ambiguous. The CDR3 has 14 residues. CDR3 amino acids: CAGSLGGSGSPLHF. The CDR3 DNA reads as TGTGCCGGCAGTTTAGGAGGATCGGGTTCACCCCTCCACTTT.

This rearrangement joins TRBV4-3 to TRBJ2-1; D is ambiguous. There are 14 residues in the CDR3. Trimming left V 3 bases short and J 15 bases short, with 21 bases between. CDR1 and CDR2 from the germline V gene are LGHNA and YSLEER. The CDR3 loop reads CASSHTELVSQRFF. In DNA, the CDR3 is TGCGCCAGCAGCCACACAGAGTTGGTCAGTCAGCGGTTCTTC.

The V call is TRBV6-5, the J call TRBJ1-5; the D is unclear. Trimming left V 7 bases short and J 7 bases short, with 23 bases between. CDR1 is MNHEY, CDR2 SVGAGI, per germline. There are 16 residues in the CDR3. The CDR3 is CASTSVRGNRLQPQHF. DNA for the CDR3: TGTGCCAGCACCTCGGTGCGGGGAAACCGATTACAGCCCCAGCATTTT.

About this clonotype itself: Because the CDR3's place on the DNA is in doubt, the DNA is left out and the CDR3 is given as listed by TCRdb. The chain recombines TRBV11-2 with TRBJ1-2; TRBD1 is the table's D call and was not checked against the DNA. Germline values: CDR1 SGHAT, CDR2 FQNNGV. The CDR3 spans 12 amino acids, including both terminal residues. CDR3 region: CASSLFAQGNTF.

A remark on this clonotype: Mismatch with germline at one junction end may stem from a read error. V is TRBV6-2 or TRBV6-3 and J is TRBJ2-7, with 12 bases fitting TRBD2. The CDR3 contains 16 residues. The germline CDR1 and CDR2 sequences are MNHEY and SVGEGT. In DNA form, the CDR3 reads TGTGCCAACAGCTTTCTAGCGGGAGGGACAGGCTACGAGCAATACTTC. This gives the protein CANSFLAGGTGYEQYF.

A word on this clonotype: Since the CDR3 does not end with the conserved phenylalanine or tryptophan, this likely comes from a read error. V is TRBV5-6 and J is TRBJ1-1; D might be TRBD1 (5 bases). The germline gives CDR1 SGHDT, CDR2 YYEEEE. CDR3 size: 15 residues. V was clipped by 1 base and J by 5 bases, with 15 bases between them. Here the CDR3 DNA reads TGTGCCAGCAGCTTGAACATCGGGACGCTAACTGAAGCTTTCTCT. Translating gives CASSLNIGTLTEAFS.

Note on this clonotype: The junction does not match germline at one end; this may be a read error. The rearrangement joins TRBV11-3 to TRBJ2-1; TRBD2 matches 14 bases. Germline loops: CDR1 SGHNT, CDR2 YENEEA. This CDR3 comprises 15 residues. CDR3 amino acids: CASSRLAGGCYEQFF. The CDR3, as DNA: TGCGCCAGCAGCCGACTAGCGGGGGGGTGCTATGAGCAGTTCTTC.

This clonotype appeared a single time. Germline and junction disagree at one end, which may indicate a read error. This sequence joins TRBV29-1 and TRBJ2-1; 9 nucleotides match TRBD2. Germline CDR1 is SQVTM and CDR2 is ANQGSEA. The CDR3 is made up of 13 amino acids. The CDR3 DNA reads TGCAGCGGGGTAGCGGGAGTTAAAAATGAACAGTTCTTC. Residues: CSGVAGVKNEQFF.

This clonotype was recorded only once. Because the CDR3 is missing its conserved closing phenylalanine or tryptophan, this is likely a read error. CDR3 region: CASSFQDTEAFS. The CDR3 DNA sequence: TGTGCCAGCAGTTTCCAGGATACTGAAGCTTTCTCT. V usage is TRBV28 and J usage is TRBJ1-1; D remains ambiguous. The CDR3 has 12 amino acids. Looked up from germline, CDR1 is MDHEN and CDR2 is SYDVKM. The germline V and J ends were trimmed by 3 bases and 5 bases, with 7 bases remaining between them.

This chain links TRBV5-6 with TRBJ2-7; D not resolved. The ends were cut back, 10 bases at V and 2 bases at J, with 19 bases in the middle. The germline gives CDR1 SGHDT, CDR2 YYEEEE. This CDR3 spans 14 amino acids. This chain's CDR3 is CAVSLGFGAYEQYF. CDR3 DNA sequence: TGTGCCGTCAGCTTGGGCTTTGGAGCCTACGAGCAGTACTTC.

For this clonotype: The junction departs from germline at one end; a sequencing error may be responsible. The chain links TRBV11-3 to TRBJ2-2; 7 bases fit TRBD2. The germline V gene encodes CDR1 SGHNT and CDR2 YENEEA. This CDR3 region has 16 residues. The chain's CDR3 is CASSLVAGLNTGELSF. DNA of the CDR3: TGCGCCAGCAGTTTAGTAGCGGGCCTTAACACCGGGGAGCTGTCTTTT.

In its sample, this clonotype was seen many times. The CDR3 carries no conserved terminal phenylalanine or tryptophan, so it likely arises from a read error. CDR3 sequence: CVSSLASKSNEQFL. The CDR3 nucleotides read TGTGTCAGCAGCTTAGCTAGTAAGAGCAATGAGCAGTTCTTA. J is TRBJ2-1 and V is TRBV11-2; no clear D gene. The germline V gene has CDR1 SGHAT and CDR2 FQNNGV. The CDR3 has 14 residues.

This clonotype was detected a few times. This could be a read error, since a much larger clone is one nucleotide away. The J gene is TRBJ2-5, the V gene TRBV7-9, with D uncertain. The CDR3 is 14 amino acids. Per the germline V gene, CDR1 is SEHNR and CDR2 is FQNEAQ (reference sequence). For the CDR3, the DNA is TGTGCCAGCAGCTCGACTGGACGCCAAGAGGCCCAGTACTTC. The encoded protein is CASSSTGRQEAQYF.

The V gene is TRBV10-3, the J gene TRBJ2-7, with a possible D match to TRBD2 (5 bases). V was clipped by 11 bases and J by 3 bases, with 17 bases between them. The CDR3 sequence is 13 residues long. Germline loops: CDR1 ENHRY, CDR2 SYGVKD. The CDR3 DNA follows: TGTGCCGTGTCCGAGACTACCGGCTACGAGCAGTACTTC. Its translation is CAVSETTGYEQYF.